These T cell receptor beta chains were read from a single sample in a study of human T cells and chemical hapten exposure. MiXCR was run by TCRdb on the RACE reads, yielding one entry per CDR3 protein. The table lists about 180,000 distinct CDR3 sequences, around 30% of them singletons. The sample in question was whole blood, obtained in connection with sensitization to the hapten diphenylcyclopropenone (DPC). The receptors originated from a woman aged 25-40 years with alopecia areata. Some clones in this sample may be carry-over from other donors' samples. Each CDR3 is given with its conserved first and last residue. Fields, in order: J gene, V gene, D gene, clone size, CDR3 protein, CDR3 DNA. D genes are given only for firm matches. Some rows mark clone size as missing; the rest say once, few, many or name a class of expanded clone.

J gene: TRBJ1-6; V gene: TRBV28; D gene: NA; clone size: NA; CDR3 protein: CASCPQGNDSPLHF; CDR3 DNA: TGTGCCAGCTGCCCACAGGGTAACGATTCACCCCTCCACTTT
J gene: TRBJ2-7; V gene: TRBV7-9; D gene: NA; clone size: once; CDR3 protein: CASSLDRPGRYEQYF; CDR3 DNA: TGTGCCAGCAGCTTAGACCGTCCGGGACGCTACGAGCAGTACTTC
J gene: TRBJ1-6; V gene: TRBV28; D gene: NA; clone size: NA; CDR3 protein: CASSFNSPLHF; CDR3 DNA: TGTGCCAGCAGTTTCAATTCACCCCTCCACTTT
J gene: TRBJ1-5; V gene: TRBV10-3; D gene: TRBD1; clone size: few; CDR3 protein: CAISDQTGALSNQPQHF; CDR3 DNA: TGTGCCATCAGTGACCAAACAGGGGCACTTAGCAATCAGCCCCAGCATTTT
J gene: TRBJ1-3; V gene: TRBV7-2; D gene: NA; clone size: once; CDR3 protein: CASSSNGPNSGNTIYF; CDR3 DNA: TGTGCCAGCAGCTCCAATGGGCCCAACTCTGGAAACACCATATATTTT
J gene: TRBJ2-1; V gene: TRBV25-1; D gene: NA; clone size: NA; CDR3 protein: CASSDGWSSSYNEQFF; CDR3 DNA: TGTGCCAGCAGTGACGGCTGGAGTAGCTCCTACAATGAGCAGTTCTTC
J gene: TRBJ2-7; V gene: TRBV20-1; D gene: NA; clone size: NA; CDR3 protein: CSARVQGLPYEQYF; CDR3 DNA: TGCAGTGCTAGAGTACAGGGATTACCCTACGAGCAGTACTTC
J gene: TRBJ2-1; V gene: TRBV9; D gene: NA; clone size: few; CDR3 protein: CASSVEGYGEQFF; CDR3 DNA: TGTGCCAGCAGCGTAGAGGGGTACGGTGAGCAGTTCTTC
J gene: TRBJ2-7; V gene: TRBV6-2/TRBV6-3; D gene: NA; clone size: few; CDR3 protein: CASSYDIDSREQYF; CDR3 DNA: TGTGCCAGCAGTTACGATATCGACTCGAGGGAGCAGTACTTC
J gene: TRBJ2-7; V gene: TRBV6-6; D gene: TRBD2; clone size: few; CDR3 protein: CATGGAYEQYF; CDR3 DNA: TGTGCCACCGGGGGGGCCTACGAGCAGTACTTC
J gene: TRBJ2-7; V gene: TRBV7-2; D gene: NA; clone size: NA; CDR3 protein: CASSPTWGEQYF; CDR3 DNA: TGTGCCAGCAGCCCGACCTGGGGCGAGCAGTACTTC